This record looks at one TCR beta chain sequence and its context. This clonotype was counted a few times. Its target antigen remains unknown. No much larger clone is present one base from it, and per-base qualities are unavailable. Receptors were amplified or captured by 5' RACE. TCRdb lists the instrument as Illumina HiSeq 2000. A universal primer binding site was introduced by template switching, and a unique molecular identifier was present in the final cDNA, enabling accurate counting of TCR cDNA molecules. Specific primers in the conserved constant-segment region were used to synthesize first-strand cDNA for the TCR alpha and beta chains. Each cDNA library was double barcoded, with a SMART-Mk sample barcode plus Illumina barcodes, to control for contamination. TruSeq adapter sequences, together with Illumina sample barcodes, were added in two successive PCR steps. TCR alpha and beta cDNA libraries were sequenced on the Illumina HiSeq platform with custom primers. In the source study's methods: MiGEC was used to process raw reads and extract unique molecular identifiers, and MiXCR was used to find CDR3 positions. Recombination models were inferred per individual with the repgenHMM and IGoR tools using an EM algorithm. Shared clonotype analysis was performed with the tcR package in R, normalizing sharing by the product of cloneset sizes. To study raw recombination free of thymic and clonal selection effects, out-of-frame nonproductive sequences were analyzed. The public reads were run again by TCRdb, first through fastp at Q25 and then through MiXCR, and only productive beta chains were kept. Rows are unified per CDR3 protein, each entry keeping the most common DNA and genes. The V and J calls follow TCRdb's processing rather than the paper's. The table for this sample lists 750,000 to 950,000 distinct CDR3 sequences; approximately 13% of them were counted only once. Around 1.5% of the sample rests with the top ten.

The record originates from a study of identical twins (dated by TCRdb to about 2016). Regarding the complete study: To test whether fetal clonotypes persist, the study used deep sequencing on TCR alpha and beta repertoires from monozygotic twins, unrelated adults of various ages, and cord blood. To rule out contamination, the twin experiments were replicated at different times with different library preparation protocols.

V loses 3 bases at its end and J loses 8 bases; junction bases beyond the gene matches: 6. From its cysteine to its phenylalanine, the CDR3 spans 13 amino acids. The sequence is cut down to CDR3 DNA, 39 bases in frame from base 1. Only healthy Caucasian donors were included. Three pairs of female monozygotic twins, all aged about 18 to 30 years, made up the twin cohort. The RNA used for TCR libraries was isolated from peripheral blood mononuclear cells. Beyond this particular receptor, the publication reports: A weaker excess of twin sharing was found in beta out-of-frame sequences because the signal-to-noise ratio was lowered by fewer shared sequences. Compared with coincidental sharing between unrelated individuals, out-of-frame TCR alpha sequences shared between twins had an excess of sequences with low generation probability. Invariant T cells such as MAIT and iNKT could partly confound zero-insertion analyses, although diverse VJ usage argued against such confounding for most clonotypes. Conclusions relied on cross-sectional statistical analysis, since the same donors could not be followed over many years. Abundant cord blood beta clonotypes carried fewer insertions; young adult naive repertoires showed a weaker similar trend, while memory repertoires showed none. Out-of-frame TCR alpha sharing in monozygotic twins was systematically underestimated by recombination models, whereas sharing between unrelated individuals was in agreement with the recombination models.

A further study also used this sample, focusing on yellow fever vaccine responses in identical twins. The second source states: According to the authors, in identical twins the way T cells responded to vaccination appeared partly convergent and partly personalized. In identical twins, the study followed T cell clones that responded to the vaccine with precision.

This chain joins TRBV12-3 or TRBV12-4 to TRBJ1-2; 7 bases in the junction line up with TRBD1. This sequence was found in a woman aged 18-35 years in good health. Source material: PBMCs. The CDR3 region reads CASSFDRAYGYTF. Here is the DNA: TGTGCCAGCAGTTTCGACAGGGCATACGGCTACACCTTC.